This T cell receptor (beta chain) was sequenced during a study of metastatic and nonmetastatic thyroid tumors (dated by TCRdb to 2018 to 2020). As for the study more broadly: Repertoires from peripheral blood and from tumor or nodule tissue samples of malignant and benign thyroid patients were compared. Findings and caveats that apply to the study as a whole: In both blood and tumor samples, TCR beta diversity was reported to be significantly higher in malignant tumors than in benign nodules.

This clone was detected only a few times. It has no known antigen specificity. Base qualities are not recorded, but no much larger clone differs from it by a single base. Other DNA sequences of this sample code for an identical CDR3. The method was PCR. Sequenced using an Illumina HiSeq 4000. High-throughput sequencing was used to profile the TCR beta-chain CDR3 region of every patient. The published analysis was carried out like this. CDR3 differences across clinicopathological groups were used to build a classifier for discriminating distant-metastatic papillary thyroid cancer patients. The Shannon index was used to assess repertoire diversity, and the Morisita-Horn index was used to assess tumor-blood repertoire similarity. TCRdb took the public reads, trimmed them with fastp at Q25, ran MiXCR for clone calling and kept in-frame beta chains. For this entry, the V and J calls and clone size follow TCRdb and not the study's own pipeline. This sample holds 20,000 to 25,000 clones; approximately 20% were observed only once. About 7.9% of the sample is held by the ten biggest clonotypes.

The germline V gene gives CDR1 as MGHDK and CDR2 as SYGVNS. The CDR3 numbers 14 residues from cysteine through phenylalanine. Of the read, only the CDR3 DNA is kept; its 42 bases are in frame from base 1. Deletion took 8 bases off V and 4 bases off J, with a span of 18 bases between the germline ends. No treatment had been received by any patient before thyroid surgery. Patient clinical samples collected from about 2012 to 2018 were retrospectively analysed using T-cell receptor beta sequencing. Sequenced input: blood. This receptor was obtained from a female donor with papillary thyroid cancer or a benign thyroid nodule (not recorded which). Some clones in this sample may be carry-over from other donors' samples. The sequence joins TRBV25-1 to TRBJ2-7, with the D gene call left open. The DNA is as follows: TGTGCCAGCCGTCGTACCTCTACTTCTTACGAGCAGTACTTC. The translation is CASRRTSTSYEQYF.